This T cell receptor (beta chain) came from a study of beta chain features in type 1 diabetes. The CDR3 has 11 amino acids. CDR1 is SGHVS and CDR2 is FQNEAQ in the germline V gene. V gave up 5 bases and J gave up 12 bases, with 11 bases separating them. General study findings and limits: Researchers report that Type 1 diabetes patients had moderately but significantly shorter TCRB CDR3s across all four CD4+ subsets. For patients and controls alike, PCR might favor shorter templates to the same degree.

CD45RO/CCR7/CD25/CD127/CD95/CD27 separated CD4+ naive, central memory, regulatory and stem cell-like memory cells by sorting. This clone occurred many times. What it recognizes is unknown. Reverse transcribing all isolated RNA meant expressed TCRB transcripts were sequenced. Sequencing used immunoSEQ multiplex PCR; TCRdb keeps in-frame clones, though not all of them. The sample holds almost 350,000 clones, around 8.5% seen once. The gene calls are TRBV7-8 and TRBJ2-1; no reliable D call. The sequenced sample consisted of central memory CD4+ T cells from blood. The clonotype was recovered from a man aged 25 to 40 with type 1 diabetes. This CDR3 is CASSITRTQFF. The CDR3 DNA reads as TGTGCCAGCAGCATAACGCGAACGCAGTTCTTC.